This TCR beta chain was obtained from a study of blood T cell repertoires in COVID-19. As for the study in general: Spain, Italy and the United States supplied samples that represented acute and convalescent COVID-19.

This CDR3 contains 15 residues. V was cut by 10 bases and J by 1 base, with 19 bases left in between. The germline V gene has CDR1 MNHEY and CDR2 SVGAGI. In the authors' methods: How many nucleated cells were present was estimated from reference gene primer amplification. Some clones are missing from TCRdb's copy, which holds only in-frame ones; the method was immunoSEQ multiplex PCR. The V and J calls and clone size are taken from that table; D and trimming were inferred from the DNA. The sample includes about 440,000 clones, roughly 91% of them seen just once. The genes are TRBV6-5 and TRBJ2-5, with D possibly TRBD1 on 5 matching bases. The source is a man in his late teens or twenties who had recovered from COVID-19. The specimen sequenced was PBMCs or T cells enriched from blood (not recorded which). The CDR3 region is CATAQGPGVQETQYF. The CDR3 bases are TGTGCCACTGCTCAGGGTCCTGGGGTCCAAGAGACCCAGTACTTC.